Below are 28 T cell receptor beta chains sequenced from a single sample in a study of T cells in Graves' hyperthyroidism and ophthalmopathy. The investigators amplified TCR beta CDR3 regions from RNA transcripts. The HTBI set primed first-round TCR CDR3 RT-PCR. TCRdb fed the multiplex PCR reads into MiXCR, producing one record per CDR3 protein. Of approximately 400,000 distinct CDR3 sequences listed, around 15% are singletons. Sequencing was carried out using blood. These receptors originate from a man aged 45-65 years with Graves' ophthalmopathy.

This clonotype was recorded many times. The V call is TRBV3-1, the J call TRBJ2-3; D is ambiguous. V was shortened by 0 bases and J by 4 bases, with 5 bases between the two germline ends. CDR3 length: 13 residues. CDR1 and CDR2 (germline): LGHDT, YNNKEL (reference sequence). CDR3 sequence reads: CASSQELADTQYF. The CDR3 DNA reads TGTGCCAGCAGCCAAGAGTTGGCAGATACGCAGTATTTT.

As concerns this clonotype: A much larger clonotype is one base distant, so this may be a read error. The V call is TRBV5-1, the J call TRBJ1-1; D is uncertain. The CDR3 totals 16 residues. The V gene's germline CDR1 is SGHRS and CDR2 YFSETQ. DNA of the CDR3: TGCGCCAGCAGCTTGTTAGTTCAGAGTACGAACACTGAAGCTTCCTTT. Its translation: CASSLLVQSTNTEASF. Full variable domain (missing parts from reference TRBV5-1 and TRBJ1-1): KAGVTQTPRYLIKTRGQQVTLSCSPISGHRSVSWYQQTPGQGLQFLFEYFSETQRNKGNFPGRFSGRQFSNSRSEMNVSTLELGDSALYLCASSLLVQSTNTEASFGQGTRLTVV.

This clonotype appeared many times. CDR3 in DNA: TGTGCCAGCTCACCGAATTCGGGACCGACCACCGGGGAGCTGTTTTTT. Protein: CASSPNSGPTTGELFF. The chain has TRBV18 and TRBJ2-2; D assignment may be TRBD1 or TRBD2 (5 bases each). The CDR3 loop spans 16 amino acids. From germline, CDR1 is KGHSH and CDR2 LQKENI. The germline V and J ends were trimmed by 3 bases and 4 bases, with 15 bases remaining between them.

This clonotype was counted ten times or more. This chain connects TRBV7-6 to TRBJ2-2; D is possibly TRBD2 (6 bases). Germline V gene lookup returns CDR1 SGHVS and CDR2 FNYEAQ. V was cut by 11 bases and J by 6 bases, with 22 bases left in between. The CDR3 consists of 15 residues. CDR3 sequence reads: CAATGGAAPAGELFF. CDR3 bases: TGTGCCGCCACCGGGGGTGCGGCCCCGGCCGGGGAGCTGTTTTTT.

This clonotype was counted at least ten times. The chain combines TRBV6-5 with TRBJ1-5; 7 bases agree with TRBD1. Germline lookup yields CDR1 MNHEY and CDR2 SVGAGI. This CDR3 comprises 19 residues. Losses at the gene ends were 2 bases for V and 1 base for J; bases not matched to a gene: 14. CDR3: CASSYDAVPRGQSNQPQHF. CDR3 sequence (DNA): TGTGCCAGCAGTTACGATGCGGTTCCTAGGGGGCAGAGCAATCAGCCCCAGCATTTT.

This clonotype was recorded at least ten times. V is TRBV30 and J is TRBJ1-3; D gene ambiguous. Deletions cut 5 bases from V and 0 bases from J, with 11 bases between. CDR1 is GTSNPN, CDR2 SVGIG, per germline (reference sequence). The CDR3 is made up of 14 amino acids. The CDR3 region has the DNA TGTGCCTGGGAGCAGGAGACCTCTGGAAACACCATATATTTT. Translation gives CAWEQETSGNTIYF.

At least ten counts were recorded for this clonotype. The chain links TRBV2 to TRBJ2-1, with D perhaps TRBD2 (5 bases). Per the germline V gene, CDR1 is SNHLY and CDR2 is FYNNEI. CDR3 length: 13 residues. Trimming removed 3 bases at V and 9 bases at J, with 12 bases between. The CDR3, as DNA: TGTGCCAGCAGTGATGGGAGTAGTACTGAGCAGTTCTTC. Amino acids: CASSDGSSTEQFF. The full variable domain, with the rest looked up from reference TRBV2 and TRBJ2-1, is EPEVTQTPSHQVTQMGQEVILRCVPISNHLYFYWYRQILGQKVEFLVSFYNNEISEKSEIFDDQFSVERPDGSNFTLKIRSTKLEDSAMYFCASSDGSSTEQFFGPGTRLTVL.

This clonotype was seen only a few times. This chain uses TRBV24-1 with TRBJ2-1; a possible D gene is TRBD1 (5 bases). Trimming cost V 3 bases and J 5 bases, with 13 bases left between them. The germline V gene has CDR1 KGHDR and CDR2 SFDVKD. The CDR3 totals 15 residues. The CDR3 loop is CATSDDGHVNNEQFF. CDR3 in DNA: TGTGCCACCAGTGATGATGGACACGTGAACAATGAGCAGTTCTTC.

As concerns this clonotype: Given a much more abundant clone one base away, this may be a read error. This chain connects TRBV12-5 to TRBJ1-1; D gene unclear. The CDR3 sequence is 13 residues long. Germline V gives CDR1 LGHNT, CDR2 FRNRAP. CDR3 sequence reads: CVSGSDENTEAFF. The CDR3 DNA is TGTGTTAGTGGCTCGGACGAGAACACTGAAGCTTTCTTT. Supplemented by reference TRBV12-5 and TRBJ1-1, the full variable domain reads DARVTQTPRHKVTEMGQEVTMRCQPILGHNTVFWYRQTMMQGLELLAYFRNRAPLDDSGMPKDRFSAEMPDATLATLKIQPSEPRDSAVYFCVSGSDENTEAFFGQGTRLTVV.

This clonotype has a count of ten or more. The chain recombines TRBV18 with TRBJ1-3; D is ambiguous. The ends were cut back, 6 bases at V and 0 bases at J, with 15 bases in the middle. Germline assignment: CDR1 KGHSH and CDR2 LQKENI. The CDR3 is 16 amino acids. CDR3 nucleotide sequence: TGTGCCAGCTCCCGACCTCGAACCTTCTCTGGAAACACCATATATTTT. It specifies CASSRPRTFSGNTIYF.

This clonotype was observed a handful of times. The V and J genes are TRBV7-9 and TRBJ1-2; 9 positions match TRBD1. The CDR3 is 18 amino acids. Germline CDR1 and CDR2: SEHNR and FQNEAQ (reference sequence). Losses at the gene ends were 6 bases for V and 4 bases for J; bases not matched to a gene: 18. CDR3 amino acids: CASSRAMTGGFVIYGYTF. The CDR3 DNA follows: TGTGCCAGCAGTCGAGCTATGACAGGGGGTTTTGTGATCTATGGCTACACCTTC.

The chain employs TRBV12-3 or TRBV12-4 and TRBJ2-1; 7 bases line up with TRBD1. The CDR3 loop spans 14 amino acids. The V and J ends lost 6 bases and 8 bases, in that order; junction bases with no gene match: 10. This CDR3 is CASRPNQGGHEQFF. The CDR3 DNA is TGTGCCAGCAGACCCAATCAAGGGGGCCATGAGCAGTTCTTC.

This clonotype has at least ten counts. The V gene is TRBV30, the J gene TRBJ1-6; tentative D call: TRBD1 (5 bases). The CDR3 consists of 13 residues. V lost 6 bases, J lost 6 bases, and 12 bases lay in between. The germline gives CDR1 GTSNPN, CDR2 SVGIG (reference sequence). The CDR3 loop is CACRGGGNSPLHF. In nucleotides, the CDR3 is TGTGCCTGCCGTGGGGGGGGTAATTCACCCCTCCACTTT.

This clonotype was counted ten times or more. J is TRBJ2-1 and V is TRBV27, with TRBD1 matching over 8 bases. The V gene's germline CDR1 is MNHEY and CDR2 SMNVEV (reference sequence). The CDR3 runs to 14 residues. V gave up 8 bases and J gave up 8 bases; unmatched junction bases: 11. The CDR3, as DNA: TGTGCCAGCTCCTACAGGGGGACACAATATGAGCAGTTCTTC. Translated: CASSYRGTQYEQFF.

The genes are TRBV4-1 and TRBJ2-7; no clear D. V dropped 1 base and J dropped 2 bases, with 9 bases sitting between them. The CDR3 has 14 amino acids. CDR1 and CDR2 (germline): MGHRA, YSYEKL. The CDR3 spells CASSQALRTYEQYF. The CDR3 DNA reads as TGCGCCAGCAGCCAAGCCCTCAGGACCTACGAGCAGTACTTC.

V and J are TRBV12-3 or TRBV12-4 and TRBJ2-2; no definite D call. V was cut by 4 bases and J by 7 bases, with 10 bases left in between. The CDR3 runs 13 residues. CDR3 DNA sequence: TGTGCCAGCAGTTCCCAATACGGCGGGGAGCTGTTTTTT. Its translation: CASSSQYGGELFF.

In this sample, this clonotype turned up a few times. DNA for the CDR3: TGCGCCAGCAGCTTGGAAACTAGCGTGGGCATTCAGTACTTC. Its protein product is CASSLETSVGIQYF. The chain is built from TRBV5-1 and TRBJ2-4; TRBD2 aligns across 7 bases. Germline CDR1 reads SGHRS; CDR2 reads YFSETQ. The CDR3 has 14 amino acids. The trim removed 0 bases at V and 9 bases at J, leaving 6 bases unmatched.

The chain employs TRBV20-1 and TRBJ2-2; D ambiguous. Trimming removed 3 bases from V and 3 bases from J, with 2 bases in between. The CDR3 contains 11 residues. Germline V gene data show CDR1 as DFQATT and CDR2 as SNEGSKA (reference sequence). The CDR3 reads CSASDTGELFF. The CDR3 bases are TGCAGTGCTAGCGACACCGGGGAGCTGTTTTTT.

In this sample, this clonotype turned up many times. The chain uses TRBV5-1 and TRBJ1-1; D gene unclear. Trimming cost V 4 bases and J 7 bases, with 17 bases left between them. Looked up from germline, CDR1 is SGHRS and CDR2 is YFSETQ. The CDR3 has 14 amino acids. The CDR3 sequence: CASSPVSGPFEAFF. CDR3 nucleotides: TGCGCCAGCAGCCCAGTATCAGGACCCTTTGAAGCTTTCTTT.

There are many counts of this clonotype. The chain carries TRBV6-1 and TRBJ2-1; 11 positions agree with TRBD2. V lost 6 bases and J lost 8; bases outside the gene matches: 9. Germline loops: CDR1 MNHNS, CDR2 SASEGT. This CDR3 region has 15 residues. CDR3 sequence reads: CASRPTSGSKYEQFF. DNA of the CDR3: TGTGCCAGCAGGCCAACTAGCGGGAGTAAGTATGAGCAGTTCTTC.

This clonotype was recorded at least ten times. This chain links TRBV12-3 or TRBV12-4 with TRBJ1-1; 8 positions match TRBD1. Losses at the gene ends were 3 bases for V and 0 bases for J; bases not matched to a gene: 9. This CDR3 spans 17 amino acids. Written as DNA, the CDR3 is TGTGCCAGCAGTTTGGGGGACAGGTCTTCCATGAACACTGAAGCTTTCTTT. Amino acid sequence: CASSLGDRSSMNTEAFF.

This clonotype was observed at least ten times. This chain uses TRBV20-1 with TRBJ2-1, with D possibly being TRBD1 or TRBD2 (5 bases each). This CDR3 region has 14 residues. V dropped 6 bases and J dropped 3 bases, with 15 bases sitting between them. Germline assignment: CDR1 DFQATT and CDR2 SNEGSKA (reference sequence). CDR3 in amino acids: CSALRDGNYNEQFF. The CDR3 DNA reads as TGCAGTGCCCTCCGGGACGGAAACTACAATGAGCAGTTCTTC.

This clonotype appeared many times. The chain recombines TRBV3-1 with TRBJ1-2; no reliable D call. Looked up from germline, CDR1 is LGHDT and CDR2 is YNNKEL (reference sequence). The CDR3 loop spans 13 amino acids. Between the trimmed V and J ends, which lost 0 bases and 5 bases, there was a span of 7 bases. CDR3: CASSQEREYGYTF. In DNA form, the CDR3 reads TGTGCCAGCAGCCAAGAGAGGGAGTATGGCTACACCTTC.

On this clonotype: This may be a read error: a much more frequent sequence differs by one nucleotide. This sequence joins TRBV28 and TRBJ2-3; D may be TRBD2 (5 bases). V gave up 6 bases and J gave up 7 bases, with 14 bases separating them. This CDR3 has 13 residues. Germline CDR1 MDHEN, CDR2 SYDVKM. CDR3 protein: CASRSQRANTQYF. The CDR3 DNA reads TGTGCCAGCAGGTCGCAGAGGGCAAATACGCAGTATTTT.

The rearrangement links TRBV27 to TRBJ2-4, with 7 bases lining up with TRBD2. The CDR3 spans 16 residues. Per germline, CDR1 MNHEY and CDR2 SMNVEV (reference sequence). Trimming cost V 4 bases and J 7 bases; bases outside gene matches: 13. CDR3 sequence: CASSSHGREGGNIQYF. The CDR3 bases are TGTGCCAGCAGTTCACATGGGAGGGAAGGAGGGAACATTCAGTACTTC.

There are a few counts of this clonotype. The rearrangement joins TRBV24-1 to TRBJ2-3, with 9 nucleotides matching TRBD1. V shed 4 bases, J shed 6 bases, and the junction held 10 bases outside the gene matches. The CDR3 length is 16 residues. From germline, CDR1 is KGHDR and CDR2 SFDVKD. The CDR3 DNA reads as TGTGCCACCAGTGACTCGACAGGGGGGCCTAGGGATACGCAGTATTTT. Translated: CATSDSTGGPRDTQYF.

This clonotype occurred many times. The chain employs TRBV6-1 and TRBJ2-7; 8 nucleotides match TRBD2. This CDR3 region has 14 residues. Germline V gene sequence: CDR1 MNHNS, CDR2 SASEGT. V lost 6 bases, J lost 3 bases, and 7 bases stayed unmatched. As DNA, the CDR3 is TGTGCCAGCAGCCCTACTAGCGGAGACTACGAGCAGTACTTC. This encodes CASSPTSGDYEQYF.

This clonotype has ten or more counts. The chain has TRBV20-1 and TRBJ2-7, with TRBD2 matching over 10 bases. This CDR3 is built from 14 residues. Germline V CDR1 and CDR2: DFQATT, SNEGSKA (reference sequence). J was trimmed by 0 bases and V by 6 bases; bases with no gene match: 5. CDR3 in amino acids: CSAVLAGLSYEQYF. The CDR3 DNA reads TGCAGTGCGGTACTAGCGGGGCTCTCCTACGAGCAGTACTTC.